This TCR beta chain was documented in a study of blood T cells in healthy people across ages. Study results and caveats: The lack of PBMC sorting stopped any conclusive naive versus antigen-experienced comparison. Roughly linear age-related decline in beta diversity appeared, significant by age around 40.

Next came a second PCR, run for roughly 7 to 12 cycles, which used a sample-barcoded 5' primer along with a J-beta primer mix. Each CDR3 protein gets one entry after TCRdb re-called the 5' RACE reads with MiXCR. The sample contains fewer than 1.5 million distinct CDR3 sequences, approximately 42% of which appear only once. Points on this clonotype: Its antigen remains unknown.

CDR3 length: 16 residues. With V trimmed by 0 bases and J by 4 bases, 9 bases remained unmatched. Per the germline V gene, CDR1 is SGHRS and CDR2 is YFSETQ. The donors, healthy Caucasians from Russia, were aged about 6 to 95. This TCR came from a woman under 30 in good health. Sequencing was performed on blood. This chain connects TRBV5-1 to TRBJ2-7, with TRBD2 matching 8 bases. CDR3 residues: CASSLAWREVSYEQYF. DNA for the CDR3: TGCGCCAGCAGCTTGGCCTGGCGGGAGGTCTCATACGAGCAGTACTTC.